This record concerns one TCR beta chain sequence. Its antigen is not identified. These data are taken from a study of cytomegalovirus exposure and HLA in healthy donors. Findings and caveats of the study: Researchers reported that a few CMV-associated chains were confirmed in vitro as CMV antigen-specific.

There were likely unrecorded immune exposures, though donors were nominally healthy when sampled. The PCR was carried out with 60 Vbeta primers and 13 Jbeta primers. Sequencing used immunoSEQ multiplex PCR; TCRdb keeps in-frame clones, though not all of them. The table shows 100,000 to 150,000 clones, with around four fifths occurring only once. The CDR3 runs to 15 residues. Per the germline V gene, CDR1 is MNHEY and CDR2 is SMNVEV (reference sequence). V dropped 3 bases and J dropped 5; count of bases not matched to a gene: 5. This TCR derives from a middle-aged woman in good health and CMV-seropositive. Input material: PBMCs. The chain recombines TRBV27 with TRBJ2-2, with TRBD1 matching 8 bases. This CDR3 is CASSLRTGRTGELFF. The CDR3 coding sequence is TGTGCCAGCAGTTTGCGGACAGGGCGGACCGGGGAGCTGTTTTTT.